Listed below are T cell receptor beta chains from one sample, sequenced in a study of T-cell memory formation after mild COVID-19. TCRdb ran MiXCR on the 5' RACE reads and lists one entry per CDR3 protein. Seen here are almost 550,000 distinct CDR3 sequences, about a fifth observed once, and the top ten hold about 12%. Sequencing input: PBMCs or a T cell subset sorted from them (not recorded which). The receptors originated from an adult woman who had mild COVID-19 (a few samples of this study predate the infection). Cell type and time point are not known. Each CDR3 is given with its conserved first and last residue. Each record gives: V gene, J gene, clone size, D gene, CDR3 DNA, CDR3 protein. The D gene is left open where the match is weak. Clone size is shown for a subset of rows, as once, few, many or a class of expanded clone.

v_call: TRBV4-2; j_call: TRBJ2-7; clone_size: .; d_call: .; cdr3_nt: TGTGCCAGCCATGACTCCAGCTCCTACGAGCAGTACTTC; cdr3_aa: CASHDSSSYEQYF
v_call: TRBV19; j_call: TRBJ2-2; clone_size: .; d_call: .; cdr3_nt: TGTGCCAGTCAAAGGGGCAGATCCTCCGGGGAGCTGTTTTTT; cdr3_aa: CASQRGRSSGELFF
v_call: TRBV12-3/TRBV12-4; j_call: TRBJ1-5; clone_size: .; d_call: .; cdr3_nt: TGTGCCAGTCAACAGGTACTCAATCAGCCCCAGCATTTT; cdr3_aa: CASQQVLNQPQHF
v_call: TRBV20-1; j_call: TRBJ2-7; clone_size: .; d_call: .; cdr3_nt: TGCAGTGCTAGCGCCGACAGCTACGAGCAGTACTTC; cdr3_aa: CSASADSYEQYF
v_call: TRBV5-1; j_call: TRBJ1-1; clone_size: many; d_call: .; cdr3_nt: TGCGCCAGCAGTTCCGGGGCCACAGGCTTTGAAGCTTTCTTT; cdr3_aa: CASSSGATGFEAFF
v_call: TRBV30; j_call: TRBJ2-3; clone_size: few; d_call: .; cdr3_nt: TGTGCCTGGAGCTCCCATAGCACAGATACGCAGTATTTT; cdr3_aa: CAWSSHSTDTQYF
v_call: TRBV7-3; j_call: TRBJ2-1; clone_size: few; d_call: TRBD2; cdr3_nt: TGTGCCAGCAGCTCCTCCGGGACTACAAATGAGCAGTTCTTC; cdr3_aa: CASSSSGTTNEQFF
v_call: TRBV5-1; j_call: TRBJ2-2; clone_size: few; d_call: .; cdr3_nt: TGCGCCAACTCCGGAAGGGTGCGGGCCGGGGAGCTGTTTTTT; cdr3_aa: CANSGRVRAGELFF
v_call: TRBV5-1; j_call: TRBJ2-3; clone_size: .; d_call: TRBD2; cdr3_nt: TGCGCCAGCAGCTTCTTGGTACTAGCGGGATTCACAGATACGCAGTATTTT; cdr3_aa: CASSFLVLAGFTDTQYF
v_call: TRBV12-3/TRBV12-4; j_call: TRBJ2-5; clone_size: few; d_call: .; cdr3_nt: TGTGCCAGCAGTCGAATAGGAGCTCAAGAGACCCAGTACTTC; cdr3_aa: CASSRIGAQETQYF
v_call: TRBV24-1; j_call: TRBJ2-1; clone_size: .; d_call: .; cdr3_nt: TGTGCCACCATCTCTGGCGACAGCCCCTACAATGAGCAGTTCTTC; cdr3_aa: CATISGDSPYNEQFF
v_call: TRBV7-2; j_call: TRBJ2-1; clone_size: .; d_call: TRBD2; cdr3_nt: TGTGCCAGCAGCCTCGGACTAGCGCAGAATGAGCAGTTCTTC; cdr3_aa: CASSLGLAQNEQFF
v_call: TRBV12-3/TRBV12-4; j_call: TRBJ2-7; clone_size: .; d_call: .; cdr3_nt: TGTGCCAGCAGTTCAGGTCAGGGTAAGAACGAGCAGTACTTC; cdr3_aa: CASSSGQGKNEQYF
v_call: TRBV9; j_call: TRBJ1-3; clone_size: few; d_call: .; cdr3_nt: TGTGCCAGCAGCCAGGGGACACAGGGAAACACCATATATTTT; cdr3_aa: CASSQGTQGNTIYF
v_call: TRBV5-1; j_call: TRBJ1-1; clone_size: once; d_call: .; cdr3_nt: TGCGCCAGCACCTGGGTCGTCGGGGCAGAAAACACTGAAGCTTTCTTT; cdr3_aa: CASTWVVGAENTEAFF
v_call: TRBV20-1; j_call: TRBJ1-1; clone_size: .; d_call: TRBD1; cdr3_nt: TGCAGTGCTATCGTTCCGGGCCGGGACAGGGGAGGTACAACTGAAGCTTTCTTT; cdr3_aa: CSAIVPGRDRGGTTEAFF
v_call: TRBV7-9; j_call: TRBJ1-5; clone_size: .; d_call: .; cdr3_nt: TGTGCCAGCAGTTTGGGAACCCTCAATCAGCCCCAGCATTTT; cdr3_aa: CASSLGTLNQPQHF
v_call: TRBV5-1; j_call: TRBJ2-7; clone_size: .; d_call: .; cdr3_nt: TGCGCCAGCAGCTCGTACCCCGGGACGGCGACCTACGAGCAGTACTTC; cdr3_aa: CASSSYPGTATYEQYF
v_call: TRBV5-1; j_call: TRBJ1-6; clone_size: few; d_call: TRBD1; cdr3_nt: TGCGCCAGCACCCTTCGACAGGGCGATTCACCCCTCCACTTT; cdr3_aa: CASTLRQGDSPLHF
v_call: TRBV13; j_call: TRBJ1-5; clone_size: .; d_call: .; cdr3_nt: TGTGCCTCGGGGACAAACAATCAGCCCCAGCATTTT; cdr3_aa: CASGTNNQPQHF
v_call: TRBV7-6; j_call: TRBJ2-5; clone_size: .; d_call: TRBD1; cdr3_nt: TGTGCCAGCAGCCCCAACCCCCTGACAGGGTGGGCCCCAGGGACCCAGTACTTC; cdr3_aa: CASSPNPLTGWAPGTQYF
v_call: TRBV7-3; j_call: TRBJ2-5; clone_size: .; d_call: TRBD2; cdr3_nt: TGTGCCAGCAGCGTACTAGCGCGAGAGACCCAGTACTTC; cdr3_aa: CASSVLARETQYF
v_call: TRBV12-3/TRBV12-4; j_call: TRBJ1-5; clone_size: .; d_call: TRBD1; cdr3_nt: TGTGCCAGCAGTTTTGGGGACAGGGGCAATCAGCCCCAGCATTTT; cdr3_aa: CASSFGDRGNQPQHF
v_call: TRBV4-1; j_call: TRBJ2-1; clone_size: few; d_call: .; cdr3_nt: TGCGCCAGCAGCCAAGGAGCCAGGGCTTACAATGAGCAGTTCTTC; cdr3_aa: CASSQGARAYNEQFF
v_call: TRBV29-1; j_call: TRBJ2-2; clone_size: .; d_call: TRBD2; cdr3_nt: TGCAGCGTTTCGCCCGGGACTAGAGGCGGGGAGCTGTTTTTT; cdr3_aa: CSVSPGTRGGELFF
v_call: TRBV5-1; j_call: TRBJ1-6; clone_size: few; d_call: .; cdr3_nt: TGCGCCAGCAGCTTGGAACCTAGTGGGAATTCACCCCTCCACTTT; cdr3_aa: CASSLEPSGNSPLHF
v_call: TRBV4-1; j_call: TRBJ2-5; clone_size: few; d_call: .; cdr3_nt: TGCGCCAGCAGCCAAGTTCCCGTGGGCGGGGAGACCCAGTACTTC; cdr3_aa: CASSQVPVGGETQYF
v_call: TRBV3-1; j_call: TRBJ2-7; clone_size: few; d_call: TRBD1; cdr3_nt: TGTGCCAGCAGCCCGCCGACAGGGGGCTTCTACGAGCAGTACTTC; cdr3_aa: CASSPPTGGFYEQYF
v_call: TRBV7-2; j_call: TRBJ2-4; clone_size: few; d_call: .; cdr3_nt: TGTGCCAGCAGCCCAGACCCCAGGGGAAACATTCAGTACTTC; cdr3_aa: CASSPDPRGNIQYF
v_call: TRBV6-5; j_call: TRBJ1-1; clone_size: .; d_call: .; cdr3_nt: TGTGCCAGCAGACAGCTTAGGAACACTGAAGCTTTCTTT; cdr3_aa: CASRQLRNTEAFF
v_call: TRBV5-4; j_call: TRBJ2-5; clone_size: .; d_call: .; cdr3_nt: TGTGCCAGCAGCCCCCAGAGGGGTACAGAGACCCAGTACTTC; cdr3_aa: CASSPQRGTETQYF
v_call: TRBV5-1; j_call: TRBJ2-7; clone_size: .; d_call: TRBD2; cdr3_nt: TGCGCCAGCAGCCAAATCGAGACTAGCGGGGACTACGAGCAGTACTTC; cdr3_aa: CASSQIETSGDYEQYF
v_call: TRBV10-3; j_call: TRBJ1-2; clone_size: .; d_call: TRBD1; cdr3_nt: TGTGCCATCAGTGGGGGAACGGACAGGAACTATGGCTACACCTTC; cdr3_aa: CAISGGTDRNYGYTF
v_call: TRBV5-6; j_call: TRBJ2-2; clone_size: many; d_call: .; cdr3_nt: TGTGCCAGCAGCGTTGGGGGCAATGTCGTCGGGGAGCTGTTTTTT; cdr3_aa: CASSVGGNVVGELFF
v_call: TRBV7-2; j_call: TRBJ2-5; clone_size: few; d_call: .; cdr3_nt: TGTGCCAGCAGCTACAGGGTCCAAGAGACCCAGTACTTC; cdr3_aa: CASSYRVQETQYF
v_call: TRBV4-1; j_call: TRBJ2-1; clone_size: few; d_call: TRBD2; cdr3_nt: TGCGCCAGCAGCCTTACTAGCGGGGGTCATGAGCAGTTCTTC; cdr3_aa: CASSLTSGGHEQFF
v_call: TRBV7-9; j_call: TRBJ2-7; clone_size: .; d_call: .; cdr3_nt: TGTGCCAGCAGCTTAGAGGCAGGGGAGACCTACGAGCAGTACTTC; cdr3_aa: CASSLEAGETYEQYF
v_call: TRBV7-2; j_call: TRBJ2-1; clone_size: .; d_call: TRBD2; cdr3_nt: TGTGCCAGCAGCGGGACTAGCGGGGGGGCCAATGAGCAGTTCTTC; cdr3_aa: CASSGTSGGANEQFF
v_call: TRBV29-1; j_call: TRBJ1-2; clone_size: few; d_call: .; cdr3_nt: TGCAGCGTTGAAGAAGGGTCGTATGGCTACACCTTC; cdr3_aa: CSVEEGSYGYTF
v_call: TRBV9; j_call: TRBJ2-3; clone_size: .; d_call: .; cdr3_nt: TGTGCCAGCAGCATCCGAAACACAGATACGCAGTATTTT; cdr3_aa: CASSIRNTDTQYF
v_call: TRBV7-2; j_call: TRBJ2-7; clone_size: few; d_call: .; cdr3_nt: TGTGCCAGCAGCTGGGACCTGCCCTCCGAGCAGTACTTC; cdr3_aa: CASSWDLPSEQYF
v_call: TRBV30; j_call: TRBJ2-1; clone_size: .; d_call: TRBD2; cdr3_nt: TGTGCCTGGAGTCCCGGGACTATTCAGTTCTTC; cdr3_aa: CAWSPGTIQFF
v_call: TRBV2; j_call: TRBJ2-2; clone_size: .; d_call: .; cdr3_nt: TGTGCCAGCAAGACAGCGAACACCGGGGAGCTGTTTTTT; cdr3_aa: CASKTANTGELFF
v_call: TRBV7-2; j_call: TRBJ2-4; clone_size: .; d_call: .; cdr3_nt: TGTGCCAGCAGCCTTGGACCAAACATTCAGTACTTC; cdr3_aa: CASSLGPNIQYF
v_call: TRBV11-2; j_call: TRBJ2-7; clone_size: many; d_call: .; cdr3_nt: TGTGCCAGCAGGACAGGCTACTACGAGCAGTACTTC; cdr3_aa: CASRTGYYEQYF
v_call: TRBV7-8; j_call: TRBJ2-7; clone_size: .; d_call: .; cdr3_nt: TGTGCCAGCAGCTTAGTGTTCGAGTCCTACGAGCAGTACTTC; cdr3_aa: CASSLVFESYEQYF
v_call: TRBV27; j_call: TRBJ2-7; clone_size: few; d_call: TRBD1; cdr3_nt: TGTGCCAGCAGGGGAGGGCTGGGGACAGGGGAATACGAGCAGTACTTC; cdr3_aa: CASRGGLGTGEYEQYF
v_call: TRBV4-1; j_call: TRBJ2-5; clone_size: many; d_call: TRBD2; cdr3_nt: TGCGCCAGCAGCCAAAGGCGGGCTAGCGGGGGCTCAACACAAGAGACCCAGTACTTC; cdr3_aa: CASSQRRASGGSTQETQYF
v_call: TRBV6-6; j_call: TRBJ2-1; clone_size: .; d_call: TRBD2; cdr3_nt: TGTGCCAGCAGTTACTCGAATAGCGGGAGGGGTAATGAGCAGTTCTTC; cdr3_aa: CASSYSNSGRGNEQFF
v_call: TRBV20-1; j_call: TRBJ2-7; clone_size: .; d_call: .; cdr3_nt: TGCAGTGCTACAGTAGCGGACTACGAGCAGTACTTC; cdr3_aa: CSATVADYEQYF
v_call: TRBV15; j_call: TRBJ2-3; clone_size: few; d_call: .; cdr3_nt: TGTGCCACCAGCGGCCGGGACTCCTGGGTGGATACGCAGTATTTT; cdr3_aa: CATSGRDSWVDTQYF